This T cell receptor (beta chain) is from a study of T cell repertoires in ileal Crohn's disease. Germline V lookup: CDR1 SGHTA, CDR2 FQGNSA. This CDR3 is built from 15 residues. V dropped 6 bases and J dropped 5; count of bases not matched to a gene: 9. This table comes from immunoSEQ multiplex PCR, and its TCRdb copy is limited to in-frame clones, with some not included. The table records about 62,000 clones, 70% to 90% of them present only once. Time point described: neoterminal ileum biopsy at postoperative endoscopy, about 6 months after surgery. The clonotype originates from an adult with Crohn's disease. Sequenced input: ileal tissue. The V gene is TRBV7-2, the J gene TRBJ2-2; 7 bases fit TRBD1. The DNA of the CDR3 is TGTGCCAGCAGAAAGGGGACAGACAGTACCGGGGAGCTGTTTTTT. This encodes CASRKGTDSTGELFF. Using reference TRBV7-2 and TRBJ2-2 for the parts outside the CDR3, the full variable domain is GAGVSQSPSNKVTEKGKDVELRCDPISGHTALYWYRQSLGQGLEFLIYFQGNSAPDKSGLPSDRFSAERTGGSVSTLTIQRTQQEDSAVYLCASRKGTDSTGELFFGEGSRLTVL.